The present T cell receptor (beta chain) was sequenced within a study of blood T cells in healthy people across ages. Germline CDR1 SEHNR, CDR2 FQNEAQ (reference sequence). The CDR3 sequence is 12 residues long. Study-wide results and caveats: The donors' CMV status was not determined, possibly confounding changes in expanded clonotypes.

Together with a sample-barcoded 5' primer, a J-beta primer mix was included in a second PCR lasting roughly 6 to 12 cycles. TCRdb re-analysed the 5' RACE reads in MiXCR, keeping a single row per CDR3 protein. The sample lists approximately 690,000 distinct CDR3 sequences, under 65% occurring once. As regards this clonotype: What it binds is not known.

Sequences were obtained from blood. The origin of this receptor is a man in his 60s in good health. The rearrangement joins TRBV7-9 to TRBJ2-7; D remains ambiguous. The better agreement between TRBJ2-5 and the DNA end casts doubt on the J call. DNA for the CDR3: TGTGCCAGCAGCTTAGTCTCGGCGACCCAGTACTTC. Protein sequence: CASSLVSATQYF.